The 3 T cell receptor beta chains given below trace back to one sample, sequenced in a study of blood T cell repertoires in COVID-19 (dated by TCRdb to the early 2020s). The protocol used for the library was the immunoSEQ multiplex PCR assay. Held by TCRdb, this immuneACCESS table contains in-frame sequences only and omits some clones. Under half of the omission traces to an unresolved V gene where checked; the cause of the rest is unknown. This sample is represented by about 260,000 clones; approximately 90% of them were singletons. The ten largest clonotypes hold less than 0.9% of the sample. Sequencing was done on a sample of PBMCs or T cells enriched from blood (not recorded which). These receptors originate from a man over 45 who had been exposed to COVID-19.

J is TRBJ2-7 and V is TRBV10-1; the match to TRBD2 covers 10 bases. After removal of 9 bases from V and 3 bases from J, the junction contained 20 bases not matched to a gene. Germline CDR1 WNHNN, CDR2 SYGVQD (reference sequence). The CDR3 is 18 residues long. The CDR3 DNA is TGCGCCAGTTCCGCGAGGCTAGCGGGGGATCCCCTGCTCTACGAGCAGTACTTC. This gives the protein CASSARLAGDPLLYEQYF.

The chain carries TRBV7-2 and TRBJ2-7; D is undetermined. Germline lookup yields CDR1 SGHTA and CDR2 FQGNSA. CDR3 length equals 12 residues. Trimming pared 1 base from V and 6 bases from J, leaving 7 bases between. The CDR3 coding sequence is TGTGCCAGCAGCTTAGACGGTGCCGAGCAGTACTTC. It specifies CASSLDGAEQYF.

This rearrangement joins TRBV6-5 to TRBJ2-3, with 10 bases fitting TRBD2. CDR1 MNHEY and CDR2 SVGAGI come from the germline V gene. This CDR3 is built from 14 residues. J gave up 2 bases and V 7 bases, and 3 bases lay outside the gene matches. The DNA for the CDR3 is TGTGCCAGCACTACTAGCGGGATCACAGATACGCAGTATTTT. It encodes CASTTSGITDTQYF.